The entry below gives a single T cell receptor beta chain sequence along with its context. The antigen it recognizes is unknown. No much larger clonotype is one base removed from it; base qualities were not supplied. TCRbeta CDR3 regions were amplified from genomic DNA using the immunoSEQ Assay, a bias-controlled multiplex PCR. In the authors' own workflow: Nucleated cell counts per sample were estimated from amplification of reference gene primers within the assay. Sequence reads were collapsed and filtered to measure the absolute abundance of every unique TCRbeta CDR3 rearrangement. For each sample, productive Simpson clonality was calculated by taking the square root of Simpson's diversity index across productive rearrangements. TCRdb mirrors the immuneACCESS table, restricted to in-frame sequences. Some clones are absent from its copies; in checked studies, under half trace to an unresolved V gene, and the reason for the others is unknown. V and J calls and clone size come straight from that table; D and trimming were deduced from the DNA. Present in this sample are roughly 330,000 clones, around 87% of which were seen just once. The top ten hold about 5.7% of the sample.

These data originate in a study of blood T cell repertoires in COVID-19 (dated by TCRdb to 2018 to 2021). For the study in its entirety: Samples covering the acute and convalescent phases of COVID-19 were provided by collaborators in the United States, Italy and Spain. Samples were obtained from the ongoing ImmuneRACE study (first 160 participants) and from about 1,300 subjects provided by 6 global collaborators. Sample metadata almost always included a de-identified subject ID, COVID-19 status, age in years and sex. A freely available public database, intended as a resource for researchers studying the immune response to SARS-CoV-2, is where the repertoires were released. HLA class I and class II types, where available, came from metadata supplied by the sample provider rather than from assay-based typing. The material from the prospective study consisted of cDNA or gDNA derived from T cells, B-cell-depleted T cells, or PBMCs. Subjects who had been exposed to COVID-19, were actively infected with it, or had recovered from it provided the deeply sampled blood TCRbeta repertoires that made up the dataset.

Study-level results and caveats: The quantity of clinical and demographic metadata differed by source and by participant and was supplied without curation.

Participants in the prospective study were enrolled through a virtual design, were aged about 18 to 100 years, and lived in approximately 25 United States geographic areas. In the prospective study, cohorts were assigned on the basis of participant-reported clinical history obtained from a screening survey and a study questionnaire. Recovered participants in ImmuneRACE Cohort 3 were defined by two consecutive negative NP/OP PCR tests, clearance by a healthcare professional, or resolution of symptoms. In the prospective study, whole blood, serum and a nasopharyngeal or oropharyngeal swab were collected from each participant by mobile phlebotomists. Over a roughly two-month period, participants in the prospective study had the option of providing additional blood draws and questionnaires. Before DNA extraction, blood samples from the prospective study were shipped at room temperature or frozen. For CDR1 and CDR2, the germline V gene lists SGHNT and YENEEA. The CDR3 runs 14 amino acids, cysteine and phenylalanine included. The entry retains the CDR3 DNA only, 42 bases that are in frame from base 1. Cut back by 5 bases and 5 bases, the V and J ends lie 15 bases apart.

The chain is made from TRBV11-3 and TRBJ2-5, with a weak D call of TRBD2 (5 bases match). The specimen was PBMCs or T cells enriched from blood (not recorded which). The clonotype comes from a woman aged 25 to 39 who had recovered from COVID-19. The DNA sequence is as follows: TGTGCCAGCAGCCCCCGGACTGCGGAGGAGACCCAGTACTTC. The translation is CASSPRTAEETQYF.